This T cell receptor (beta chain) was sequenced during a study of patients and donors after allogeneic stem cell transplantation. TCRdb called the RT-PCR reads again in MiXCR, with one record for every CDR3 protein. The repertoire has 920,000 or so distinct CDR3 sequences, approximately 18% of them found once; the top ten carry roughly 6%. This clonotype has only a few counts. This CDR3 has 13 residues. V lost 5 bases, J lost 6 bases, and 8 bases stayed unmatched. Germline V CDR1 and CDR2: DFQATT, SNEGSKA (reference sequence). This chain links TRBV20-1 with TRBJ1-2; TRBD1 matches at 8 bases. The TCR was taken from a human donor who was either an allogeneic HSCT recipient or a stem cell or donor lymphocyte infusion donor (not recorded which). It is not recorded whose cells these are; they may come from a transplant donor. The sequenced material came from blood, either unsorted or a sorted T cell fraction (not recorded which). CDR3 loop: CSAAGQEPDGYTF. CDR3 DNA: TGCAGTGCTGCGGGACAGGAGCCGGATGGCTACACCTTC.